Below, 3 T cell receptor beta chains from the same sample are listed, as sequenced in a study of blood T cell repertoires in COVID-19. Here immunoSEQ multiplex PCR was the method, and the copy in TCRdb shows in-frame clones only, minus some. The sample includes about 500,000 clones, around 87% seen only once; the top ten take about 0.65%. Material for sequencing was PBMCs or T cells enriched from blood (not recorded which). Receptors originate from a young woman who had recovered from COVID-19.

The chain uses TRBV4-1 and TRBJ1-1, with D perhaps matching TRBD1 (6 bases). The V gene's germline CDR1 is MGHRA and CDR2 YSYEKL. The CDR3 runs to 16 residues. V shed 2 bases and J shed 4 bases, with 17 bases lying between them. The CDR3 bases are TGCGCCAGCAGCCAACGGGACACCCAAAGTAGCACTGAAGCTTTCTTT. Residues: CASSQRDTQSSTEAFF.

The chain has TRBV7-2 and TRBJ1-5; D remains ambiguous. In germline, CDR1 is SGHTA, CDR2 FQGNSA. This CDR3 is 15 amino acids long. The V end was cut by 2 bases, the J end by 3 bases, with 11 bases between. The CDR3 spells CASSLLADSNQPQHF. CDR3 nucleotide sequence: TGTGCCAGCAGCTTACTGGCGGACTCCAATCAGCCCCAGCATTTT.

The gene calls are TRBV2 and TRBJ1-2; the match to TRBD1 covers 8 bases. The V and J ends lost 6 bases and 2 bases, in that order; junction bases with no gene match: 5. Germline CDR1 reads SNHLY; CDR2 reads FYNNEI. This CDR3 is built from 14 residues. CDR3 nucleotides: TGTGCCAGCAGCTCCAGGGGGCAGAACTATGGCTACACCTTC. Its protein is CASSSRGQNYGYTF.